This T cell receptor (beta chain) appears in the sequencing data of a study of control samples from healthy donors and cancer patients (dated by TCRdb to about 2020). The CDR3 has 11 amino acids, counting the end cysteine and phenylalanine. Only the CDR3 part of the read is kept: 33 bases, read in frame from the first base. Per the germline V gene (reference sequence), GTSNPN is the CDR1 and SVGIG is the CDR2. Trimming takes 7 bases from V and 7 bases from J, and the germline ends sit 13 bases apart. Libraries were constructed by the immunoSEQ multiplex PCR assay. Here the immuneACCESS table is served through TCRdb, limited to in-frame sequences with V and J called. Missing clones are a known gap in these copies; in checked studies unresolved V genes cover under half, and the rest lacks a known reason. Across this sample there are about 59,000 clones, with roughly 90% seen only once. The ten largest make up around 1.7% of the sample.

Details on this clone: Its antigen is not yet known. No much larger clone exists at a distance of one base, and base qualities are not known.

This clonotype was obtained from a middle-aged man with colorectal cancer. The sequenced material came from PBMCs. The rearrangement combines TRBV30 with TRBJ1-2; the D gene is unclear. The CDR3 region has the sequence CAFAYSGGYTF. In nucleotide form, the sequence is TGTGCCTTCGCCTACTCCGGTGGCTACACCTTC.